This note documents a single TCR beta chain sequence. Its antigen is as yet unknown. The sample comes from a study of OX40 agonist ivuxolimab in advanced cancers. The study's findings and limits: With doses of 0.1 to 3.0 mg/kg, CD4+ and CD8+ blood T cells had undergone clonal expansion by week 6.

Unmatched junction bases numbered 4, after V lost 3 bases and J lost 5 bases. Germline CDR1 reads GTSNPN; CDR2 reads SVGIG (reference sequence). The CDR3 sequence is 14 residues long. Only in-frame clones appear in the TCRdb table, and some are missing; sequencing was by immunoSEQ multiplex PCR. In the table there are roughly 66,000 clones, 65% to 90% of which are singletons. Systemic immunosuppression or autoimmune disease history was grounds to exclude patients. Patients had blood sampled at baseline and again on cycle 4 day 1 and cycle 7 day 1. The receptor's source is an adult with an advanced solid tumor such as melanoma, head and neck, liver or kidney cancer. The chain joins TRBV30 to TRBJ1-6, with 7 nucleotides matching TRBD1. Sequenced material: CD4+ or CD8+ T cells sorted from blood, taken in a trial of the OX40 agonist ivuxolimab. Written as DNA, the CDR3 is TGTGCCTGGAGCGCCGGGACAGATAATTCACCCCTCCACTTT. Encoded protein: CAWSAGTDNSPLHF.